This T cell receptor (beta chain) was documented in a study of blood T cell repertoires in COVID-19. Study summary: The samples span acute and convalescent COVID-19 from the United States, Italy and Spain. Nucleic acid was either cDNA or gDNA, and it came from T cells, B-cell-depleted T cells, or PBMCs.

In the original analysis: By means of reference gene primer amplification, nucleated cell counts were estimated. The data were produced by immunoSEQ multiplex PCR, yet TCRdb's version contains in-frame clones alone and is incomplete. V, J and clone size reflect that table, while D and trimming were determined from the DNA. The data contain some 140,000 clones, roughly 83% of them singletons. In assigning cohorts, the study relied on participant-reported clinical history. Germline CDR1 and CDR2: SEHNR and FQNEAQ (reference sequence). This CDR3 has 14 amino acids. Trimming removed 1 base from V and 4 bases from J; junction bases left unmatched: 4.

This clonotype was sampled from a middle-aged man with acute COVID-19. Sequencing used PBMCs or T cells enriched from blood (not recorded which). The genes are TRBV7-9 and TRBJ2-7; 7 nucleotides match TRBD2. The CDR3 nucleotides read TGTGCCAGCAGCTTAGACTGGGAGGGGTACGAGCAGTACTTC. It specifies CASSLDWEGYEQYF.